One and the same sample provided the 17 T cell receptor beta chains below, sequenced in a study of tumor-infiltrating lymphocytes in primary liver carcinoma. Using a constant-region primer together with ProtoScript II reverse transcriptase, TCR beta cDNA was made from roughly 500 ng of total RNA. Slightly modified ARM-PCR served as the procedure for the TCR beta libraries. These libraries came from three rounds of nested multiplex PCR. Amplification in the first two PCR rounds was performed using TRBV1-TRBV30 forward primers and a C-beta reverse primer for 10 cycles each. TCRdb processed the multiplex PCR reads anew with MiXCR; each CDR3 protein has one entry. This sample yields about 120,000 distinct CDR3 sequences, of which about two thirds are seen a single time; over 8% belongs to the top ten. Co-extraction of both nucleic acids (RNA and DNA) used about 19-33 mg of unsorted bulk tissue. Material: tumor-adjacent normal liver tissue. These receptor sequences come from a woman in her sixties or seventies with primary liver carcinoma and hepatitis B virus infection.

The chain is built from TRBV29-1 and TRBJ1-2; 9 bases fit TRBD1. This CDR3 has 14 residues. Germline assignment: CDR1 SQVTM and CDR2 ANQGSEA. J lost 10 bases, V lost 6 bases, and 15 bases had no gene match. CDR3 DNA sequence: TGCAGCGTCCCCCCCAGGGACAGGGCGGGTGTCTACACCTTC. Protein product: CSVPPRDRAGVYTF.

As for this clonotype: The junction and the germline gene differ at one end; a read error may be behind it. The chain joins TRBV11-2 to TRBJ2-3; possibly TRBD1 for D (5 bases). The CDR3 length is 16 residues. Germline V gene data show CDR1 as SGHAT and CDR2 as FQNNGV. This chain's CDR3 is CISSSFLGLSTDKQYF. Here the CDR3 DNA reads TGTATCAGCAGCTCCTTTCTGGGGCTTAGCACAGATAAGCAGTATTTT.

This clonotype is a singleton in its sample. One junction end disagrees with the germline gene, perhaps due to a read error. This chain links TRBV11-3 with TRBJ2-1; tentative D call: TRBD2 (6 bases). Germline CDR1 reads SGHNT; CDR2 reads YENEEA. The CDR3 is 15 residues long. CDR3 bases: TGTACCAGCAGCCAGACTAGTGGAGTTCACAATGAGCAGTTCTTC. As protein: CTSSQTSGVHNEQFF.

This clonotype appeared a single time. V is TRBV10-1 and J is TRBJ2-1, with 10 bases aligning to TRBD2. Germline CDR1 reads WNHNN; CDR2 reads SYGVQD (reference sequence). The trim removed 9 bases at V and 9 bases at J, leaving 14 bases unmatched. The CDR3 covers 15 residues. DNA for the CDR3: TGCGCCAGTAGTCCCGGGGCTAGCGGGAGAGGTGAGCAGTTCTTC. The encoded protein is CASSPGASGRGEQFF.

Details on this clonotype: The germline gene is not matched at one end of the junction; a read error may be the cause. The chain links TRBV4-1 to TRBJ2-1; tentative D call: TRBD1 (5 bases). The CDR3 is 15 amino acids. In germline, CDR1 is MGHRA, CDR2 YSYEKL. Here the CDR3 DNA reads TGCGCCAGCGGCCAAGGTTCGGCAGGGTACCCTGAGCAGTTCTTC. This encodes CASGQGSAGYPEQFF.

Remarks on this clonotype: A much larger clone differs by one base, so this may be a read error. The CDR3: CARSSAFPYEQYF. CDR3 nucleotides: TGTGCCAGGAGTTCAGCGTTCCCCTACGAGCAGTACTTC. The rearrangement uses TRBV28 and TRBJ2-7; D gene unclear. The CDR3 totals 13 residues. The germline CDR1 and CDR2 sequences are MDHEN and SYDVKM.

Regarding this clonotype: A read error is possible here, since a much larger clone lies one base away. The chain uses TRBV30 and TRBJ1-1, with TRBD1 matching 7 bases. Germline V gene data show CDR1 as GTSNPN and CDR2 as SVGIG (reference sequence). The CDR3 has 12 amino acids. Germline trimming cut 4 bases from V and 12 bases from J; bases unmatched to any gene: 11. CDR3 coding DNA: TGTGCCTGGATGAGGGGGCCAGGGGGAACTTTCTTT. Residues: CAWMRGPGGTFF.

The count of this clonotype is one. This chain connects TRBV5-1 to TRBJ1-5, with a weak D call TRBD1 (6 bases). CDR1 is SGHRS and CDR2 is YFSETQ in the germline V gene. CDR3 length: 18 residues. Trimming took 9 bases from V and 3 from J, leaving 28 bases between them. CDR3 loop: CANRFYHPRDTSNQPQHF. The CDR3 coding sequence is TGCGCCAACAGGTTTTACCACCCCCGGGACACCTCCAATCAGCCCCAGCATTTT.

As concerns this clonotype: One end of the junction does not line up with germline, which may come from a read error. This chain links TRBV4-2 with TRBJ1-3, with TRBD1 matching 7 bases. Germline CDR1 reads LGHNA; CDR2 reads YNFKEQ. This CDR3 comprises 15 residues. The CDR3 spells CASSQEGQSGNTIYF. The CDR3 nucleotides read TGTGCCAGCAGCCAAGAGGGACAGTCTGGAAACACAATATATTTT.

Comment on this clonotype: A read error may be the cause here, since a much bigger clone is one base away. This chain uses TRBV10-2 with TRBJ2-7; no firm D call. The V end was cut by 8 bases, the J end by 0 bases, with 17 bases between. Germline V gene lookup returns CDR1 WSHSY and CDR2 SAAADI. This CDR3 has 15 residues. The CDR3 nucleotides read TGCGCCAGCCAGAGTGACTTCTCGTACTCCTACGAGCAGTACTTC. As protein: CASQSDFSYSYEQYF.

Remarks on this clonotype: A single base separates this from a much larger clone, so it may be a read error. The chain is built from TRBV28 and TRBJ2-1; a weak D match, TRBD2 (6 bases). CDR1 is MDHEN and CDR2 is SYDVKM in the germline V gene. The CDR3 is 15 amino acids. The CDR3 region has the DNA TGTGCCAGCAGTTCCTGGCGGGAATCGAGCAATGAGCAGATCTTC. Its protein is CASSSWRESSNEQIF.

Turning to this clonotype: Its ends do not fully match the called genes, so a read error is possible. Here the CDR3 DNA reads TGTGACAGCGCAGTGGTGACCTACGAGCAGTACTTC. Amino acid sequence: CDSAVVTYEQYF. The chain combines TRBV6-1 with TRBJ2-7; D is uncertain. Germline CDR1 reads MNHNS; CDR2 reads SASEGT. CDR3 size: 12 residues.

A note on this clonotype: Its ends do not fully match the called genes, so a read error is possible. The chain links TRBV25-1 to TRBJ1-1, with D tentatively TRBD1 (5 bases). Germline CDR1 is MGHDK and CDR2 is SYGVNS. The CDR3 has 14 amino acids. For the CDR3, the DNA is TGTGCCAGCAGCGACGCGGGGGGGTTTACTGAAGCTCTCTTT. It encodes CASSDAGGFTEALF.

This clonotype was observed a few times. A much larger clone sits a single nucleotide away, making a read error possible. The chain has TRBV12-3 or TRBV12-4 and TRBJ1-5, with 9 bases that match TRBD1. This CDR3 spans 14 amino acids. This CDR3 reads CANSWTGVNQPQHF. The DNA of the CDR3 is TGTGCCAACAGTTGGACAGGGGTGAATCAGCCCCAGCATTTT.

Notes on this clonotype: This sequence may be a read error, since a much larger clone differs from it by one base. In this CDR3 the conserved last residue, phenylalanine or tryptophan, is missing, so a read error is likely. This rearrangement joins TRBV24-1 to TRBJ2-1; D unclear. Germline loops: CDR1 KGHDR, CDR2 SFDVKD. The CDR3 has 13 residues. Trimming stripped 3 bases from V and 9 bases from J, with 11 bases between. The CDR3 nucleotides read TGTGCCACCAGTGATCCGACCATACTTGAGCAGTTCTCC. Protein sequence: CATSDPTILEQFS.

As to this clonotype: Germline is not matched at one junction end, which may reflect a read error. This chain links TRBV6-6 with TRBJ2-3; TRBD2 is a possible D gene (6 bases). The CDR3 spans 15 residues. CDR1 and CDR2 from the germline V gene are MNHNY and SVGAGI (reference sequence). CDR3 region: CASILGGASIDTQYF. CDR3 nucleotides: TGTGCCAGCATCTTAGGCGGGGCGAGCATAGATACGCAGTATTTT.

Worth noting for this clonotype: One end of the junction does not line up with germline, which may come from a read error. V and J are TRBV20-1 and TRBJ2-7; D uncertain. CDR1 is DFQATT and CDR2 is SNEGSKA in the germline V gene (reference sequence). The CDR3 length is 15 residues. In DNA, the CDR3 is TGCAGTGCTAGAGATAAGGCCGAGAGCTCCTACAAGCAGTACTTC. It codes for CSARDKAESSYKQYF.